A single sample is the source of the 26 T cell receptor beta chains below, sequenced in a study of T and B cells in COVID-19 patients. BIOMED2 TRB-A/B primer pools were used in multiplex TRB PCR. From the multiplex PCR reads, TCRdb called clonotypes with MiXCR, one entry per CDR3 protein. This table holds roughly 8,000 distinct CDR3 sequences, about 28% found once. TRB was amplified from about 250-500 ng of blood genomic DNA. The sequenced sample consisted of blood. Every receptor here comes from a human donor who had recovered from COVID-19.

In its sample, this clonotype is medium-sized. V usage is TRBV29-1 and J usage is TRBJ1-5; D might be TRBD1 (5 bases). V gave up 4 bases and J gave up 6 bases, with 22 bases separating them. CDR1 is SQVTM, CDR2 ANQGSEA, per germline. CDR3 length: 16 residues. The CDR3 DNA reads TGCAGCGTTGTGGTACAGGAGGGGCAATTGGGTCAGCCCCAGCATTTT. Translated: CSVVVQEGQLGQPQHF.

The CDR3 coding sequence is TGTGCCAGCAGCCCCAGTACAGGTCGGTACGAGCAGTACGTC. Translated: CASSPSTGRYEQYV. The rearrangement joins TRBV5-6 to TRBJ2-7, with D maybe TRBD1 (5 bases). Germline V gene sequence: CDR1 SGHDT, CDR2 YYEEEE. V lost 4 bases and J 4 bases, leaving 15 bases between the germline ends. This CDR3 spans 14 amino acids.

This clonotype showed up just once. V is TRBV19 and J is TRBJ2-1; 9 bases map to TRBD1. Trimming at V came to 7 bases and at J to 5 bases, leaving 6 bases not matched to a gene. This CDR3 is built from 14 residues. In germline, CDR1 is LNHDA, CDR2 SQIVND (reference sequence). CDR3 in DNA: TGTGCCAGTACTCCGGGACAGGGACACAATGAGCAGTTCTTC. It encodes CASTPGQGHNEQFF.

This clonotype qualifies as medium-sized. The CDR3 sequence: CASSQGLGGTDTQYF. The DNA of the CDR3 is TGTGCCAGCTCACAGGGACTAGGAGGCACAGATACGCAGTATTTT. The chain carries TRBV18 and TRBJ2-3, with TRBD2 identical over 8 bases. With 4 bases clipped from V and 1 base from J, the junction kept 4 bases outside the gene matches. The CDR3 consists of 15 residues. CDR1 is KGHSH, CDR2 LQKENI, per germline.

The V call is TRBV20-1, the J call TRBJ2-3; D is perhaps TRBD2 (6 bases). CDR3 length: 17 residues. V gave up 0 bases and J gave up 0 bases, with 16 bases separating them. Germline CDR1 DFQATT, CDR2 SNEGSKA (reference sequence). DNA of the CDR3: TGCAGTGCTAGAGAACGGCGGCTAGCGACTAGCACAGATACGCAGTATTTT. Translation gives CSARERRLATSTDTQYF.

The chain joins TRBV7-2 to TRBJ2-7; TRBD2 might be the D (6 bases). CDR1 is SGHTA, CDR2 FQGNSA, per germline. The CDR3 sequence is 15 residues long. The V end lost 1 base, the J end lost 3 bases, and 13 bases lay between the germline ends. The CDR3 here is CASSLVRLGGYEQYF. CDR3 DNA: TGTGCCAGCAGCTTAGTACGATTGGGGGGCTACGAGCAGTACTTC.

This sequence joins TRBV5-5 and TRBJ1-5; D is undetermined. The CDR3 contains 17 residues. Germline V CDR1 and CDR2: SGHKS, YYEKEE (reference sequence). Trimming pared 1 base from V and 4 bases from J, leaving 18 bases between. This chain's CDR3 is CASSLLETSDRNQPQHF. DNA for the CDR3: TGTGCCAGCAGCTTGCTCGAAACTTCCGACCGGAATCAGCCCCAGCATTTT.

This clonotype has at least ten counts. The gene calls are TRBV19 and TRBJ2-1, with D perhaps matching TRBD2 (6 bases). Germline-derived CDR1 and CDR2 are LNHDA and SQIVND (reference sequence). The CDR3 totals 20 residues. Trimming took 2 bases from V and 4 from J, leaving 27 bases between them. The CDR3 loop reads CASSITGTFSTKWPYNEQFF. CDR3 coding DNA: TGTGCCAGTAGTATAACCGGGACTTTCTCCACCAAGTGGCCTTACAATGAGCAGTTCTTC.

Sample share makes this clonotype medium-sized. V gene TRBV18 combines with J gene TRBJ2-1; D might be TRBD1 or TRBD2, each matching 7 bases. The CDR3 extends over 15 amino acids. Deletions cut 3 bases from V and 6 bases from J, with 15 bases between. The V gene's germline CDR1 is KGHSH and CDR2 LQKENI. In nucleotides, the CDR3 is TGTGCCAGCTCACCCAGGGGGGGGCCAGCCAATGAGCAGTTCTTC. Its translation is CASSPRGGPANEQFF.

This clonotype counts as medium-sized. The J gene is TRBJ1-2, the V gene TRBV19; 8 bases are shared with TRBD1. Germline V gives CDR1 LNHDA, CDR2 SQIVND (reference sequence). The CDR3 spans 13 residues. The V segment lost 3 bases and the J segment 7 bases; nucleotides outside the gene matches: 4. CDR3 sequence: CASSITGGSGYTF. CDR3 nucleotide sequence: TGTGCCAGTAGTATTACAGGGGGTAGTGGCTACACCTTC.

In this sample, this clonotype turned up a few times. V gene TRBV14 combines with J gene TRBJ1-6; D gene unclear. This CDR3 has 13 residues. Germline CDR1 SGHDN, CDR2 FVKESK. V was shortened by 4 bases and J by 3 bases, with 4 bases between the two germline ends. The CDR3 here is CASSLDYNSPLHF. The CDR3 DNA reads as TGTGCCAGCAGCCTGGACTATAATTCACCCCTCCACTTT.

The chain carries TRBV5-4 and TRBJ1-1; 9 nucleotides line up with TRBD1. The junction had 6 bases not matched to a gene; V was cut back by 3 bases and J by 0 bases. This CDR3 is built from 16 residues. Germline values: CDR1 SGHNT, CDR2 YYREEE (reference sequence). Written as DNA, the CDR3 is TGTGCCAGCAGCTCCGACAGGGGGTATATGAACACTGAAGCTTTCTTT. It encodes CASSSDRGYMNTEAFF.

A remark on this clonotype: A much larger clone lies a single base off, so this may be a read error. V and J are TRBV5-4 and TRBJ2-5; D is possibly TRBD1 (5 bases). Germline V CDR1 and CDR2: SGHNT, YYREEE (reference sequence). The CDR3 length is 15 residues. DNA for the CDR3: TGTGCCAGCAGCTTGGAAGGGGCGAACCACGAGACCCAGTACTTC. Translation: CASSLEGANHETQYF.

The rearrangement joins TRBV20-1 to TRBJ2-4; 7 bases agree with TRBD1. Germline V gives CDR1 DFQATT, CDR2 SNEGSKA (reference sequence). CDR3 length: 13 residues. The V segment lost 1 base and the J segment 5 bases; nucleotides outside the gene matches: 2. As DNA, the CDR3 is TGCAGTGCTAGAGCCGGGACAGAAAACATTCAGTACTTC. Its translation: CSARAGTENIQYF.

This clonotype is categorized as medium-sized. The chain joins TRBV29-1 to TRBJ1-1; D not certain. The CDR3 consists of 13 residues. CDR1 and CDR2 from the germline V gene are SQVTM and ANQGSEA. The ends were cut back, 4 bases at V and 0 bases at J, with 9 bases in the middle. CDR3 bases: TGCAGCGTTGCCTTAGGGCTGAACACTGAAGCTTTCTTT. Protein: CSVALGLNTEAFF.

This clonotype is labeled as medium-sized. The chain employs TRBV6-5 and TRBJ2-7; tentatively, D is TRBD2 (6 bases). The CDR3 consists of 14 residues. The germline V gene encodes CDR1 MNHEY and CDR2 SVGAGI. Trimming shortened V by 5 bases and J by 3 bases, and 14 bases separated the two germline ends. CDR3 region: CASSEGGTRYEQYV. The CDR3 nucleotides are TGTGCCAGCAGTGAAGGAGGGACGCGCTACGAGCAGTACGTC.

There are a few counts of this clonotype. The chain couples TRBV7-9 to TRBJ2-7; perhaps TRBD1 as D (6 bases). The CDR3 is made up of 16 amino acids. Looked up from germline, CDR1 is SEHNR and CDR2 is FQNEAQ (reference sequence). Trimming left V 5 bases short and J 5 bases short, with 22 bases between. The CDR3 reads CASSPTGRTGPNEQYF. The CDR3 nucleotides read TGTGCCAGCAGCCCAACCGGCCGTACAGGGCCAAACGAGCAGTACTTC.

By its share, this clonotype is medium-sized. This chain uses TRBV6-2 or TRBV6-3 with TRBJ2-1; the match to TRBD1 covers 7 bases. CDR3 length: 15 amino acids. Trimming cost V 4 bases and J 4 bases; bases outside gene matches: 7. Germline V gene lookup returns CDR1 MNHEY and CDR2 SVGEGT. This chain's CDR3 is CASSLLTGTYNEQFF. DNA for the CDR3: TGTGCCAGCAGTTTACTGACAGGGACATACAATGAGCAGTTCTTC.

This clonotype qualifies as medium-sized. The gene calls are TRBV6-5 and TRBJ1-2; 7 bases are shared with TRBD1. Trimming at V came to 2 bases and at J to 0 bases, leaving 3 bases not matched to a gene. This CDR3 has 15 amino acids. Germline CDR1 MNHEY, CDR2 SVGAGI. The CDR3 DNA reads TGTGCCAGCAGTTACGACAGGGAAGCTAACTATGGCTACACCTTC. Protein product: CASSYDREANYGYTF.

The CDR3 is CASSLDTGFYGYTF. DNA for the CDR3: TGTGCCAGCAGCTTAGATACAGGTTTCTATGGCTACACCTTC. The chain joins TRBV11-1 to TRBJ1-2; maybe TRBD1 (5 bases). Germline V gene data show CDR1 as SGHAT and CDR2 as FQDESV (reference sequence). The V gene lost 1 base and the J gene lost 4 bases, with 10 bases spanning the gap. The CDR3 loop spans 14 amino acids.

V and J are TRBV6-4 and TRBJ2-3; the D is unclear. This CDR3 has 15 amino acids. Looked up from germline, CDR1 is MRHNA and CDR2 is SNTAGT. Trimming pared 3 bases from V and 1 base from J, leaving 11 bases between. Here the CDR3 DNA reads TGTGCCAGCAGTGAAGGTCCCGCAGGCACAGATACGCAGTATTTT. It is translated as CASSEGPAGTDTQYF.

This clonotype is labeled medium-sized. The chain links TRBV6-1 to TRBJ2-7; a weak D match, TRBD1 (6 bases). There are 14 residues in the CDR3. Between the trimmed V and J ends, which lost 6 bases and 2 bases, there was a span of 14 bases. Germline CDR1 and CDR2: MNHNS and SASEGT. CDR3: CASRALDSAYEQYF. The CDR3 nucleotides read TGTGCCAGCAGAGCTCTGGACAGCGCCTACGAGCAGTACTTC.

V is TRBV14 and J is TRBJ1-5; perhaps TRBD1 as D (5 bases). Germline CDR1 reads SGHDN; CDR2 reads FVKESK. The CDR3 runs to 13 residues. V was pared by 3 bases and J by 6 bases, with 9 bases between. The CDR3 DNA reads TGTGCCAGCAGCCAGACGGGGGGTCAGCCCCAGCATTTT. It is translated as CASSQTGGQPQHF. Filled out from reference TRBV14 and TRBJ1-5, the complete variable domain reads EAGVTQFPSHSVIEKGQTVTLRCDPISGHDNLYWYRRVMGKEIKFLLHFVKESKQDESGMPNNRFLAERTGGTYSTLKVQPAELEDSGVYFCASSQTGGQPQHFGDGTRLSIL.

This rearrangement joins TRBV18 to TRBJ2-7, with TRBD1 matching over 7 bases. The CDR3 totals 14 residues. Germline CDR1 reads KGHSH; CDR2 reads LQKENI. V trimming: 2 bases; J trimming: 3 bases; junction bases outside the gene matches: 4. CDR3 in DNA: TGTGCCAGCTCACCATTCGCAGGGGGCTACGAGCAGTACTTC. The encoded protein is CASSPFAGGYEQYF.

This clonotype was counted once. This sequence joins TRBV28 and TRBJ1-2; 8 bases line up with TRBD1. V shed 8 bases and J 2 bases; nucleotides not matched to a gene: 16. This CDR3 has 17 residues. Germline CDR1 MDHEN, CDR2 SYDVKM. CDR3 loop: CASGDGTGHPSNYGYTF. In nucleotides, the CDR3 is TGTGCCAGCGGTGACGGGACAGGCCATCCCTCCAACTATGGCTACACCTTC.

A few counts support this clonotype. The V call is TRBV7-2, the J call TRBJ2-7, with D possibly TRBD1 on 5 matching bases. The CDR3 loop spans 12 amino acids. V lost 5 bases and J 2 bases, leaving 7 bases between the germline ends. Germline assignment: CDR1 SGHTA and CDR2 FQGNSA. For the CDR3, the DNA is TGTGCCAGCAGCCCACAGGCCTACGAGCAGTACTTC. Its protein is CASSPQAYEQYF. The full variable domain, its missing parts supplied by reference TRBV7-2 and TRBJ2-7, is GAGVSQSPSNKVTEKGKDVELRCDPISGHTALYWYRQSLGQGLEFLIYFQGNSAPDKSGLPSDRFSAERTGGSVSTLTIQRTQQEDSAVYLCASSPQAYEQYFGPGTRLTVT.